The rows below give T cell receptor beta chains drawn from one sample of a study of graft-versus-host responses after intestinal transplantation. The repertoire was sequenced with immunoSEQ multiplex PCR; TCRdb's copy has only in-frame clones and lacks some. The sample records about 13,000 clones, 38% being singletons. The sequencing here drew on alloreactive CD4+ T cells from a mixed lymphocyte reaction culture, taken before intestinal transplant. The receptors were gathered from a human patient who received an intestinal transplant. CDR3s include the opening cysteine and the closing phenylalanine or tryptophan. A D gene is named only where the DNA matches it firmly. Expanded clones get a size class; other rows say once, few or many, or leave the size out.

J | D | V | size | CDR3 | DNA
TRBJ1-3 | NA | TRBV9 | NA | CASSVAAPRVSGNTIYF | TGTGCCAGCAGCGTAGCCGCGCCGAGGGTATCTGGAAACACCATATATTTT
TRBJ2-1 | NA | TRBV5-4 | few | CASSRDRNNEQFF | TGTGCCAGCAGCCGAGACAGAAACAATGAGCAGTTCTTC
TRBJ2-3 | NA | TRBV18 | NA | CASSPSGGSTDTQYF | TGTGCCAGCTCACCCTCCGGGGGTTCAACAGATACGCAGTATTTT
TRBJ2-7 | TRBD2 | TRBV5-1 | NA | CVSSKRLAGGSYEQYF | TGCGTCAGCAGCAAGCGACTAGCGGGGGGCTCCTACGAGCAGTACTTC
TRBJ1-4 | NA | TRBV6-6 | medium-sized | CASGQINEKLFF | TGTGCCAGCGGACAGATTAATGAAAAACTGTTTTTT
TRBJ2-5 | NA | TRBV7-3 | once | CASSPGGGETQYF | TGTGCCAGCAGCCCGGGTGGCGGGGAGACCCAGTACTTC
TRBJ1-3 | TRBD1 | TRBV19 | medium-sized | CASHDRGASGNTIYF | TGTGCCAGTCACGACAGGGGGGCATCTGGAAACACCATATATTTT
TRBJ2-7 | TRBD1 | TRBV4-3 | NA | CASSQAPGQGNDEQYF | TGCGCCAGCAGCCAGGCTCCGGGACAGGGGAACGACGAGCAGTACTTC
TRBJ2-7 | TRBD2 | TRBV12-5 | NA | CASGLVPTSGGPSYEQYF | TGTGCTAGTGGTTTGGTACCCACTAGCGGGGGGCCTTCCTACGAGCAGTACTTC
TRBJ2-6 | NA | TRBV18 | NA | CASKGVDNVLTF | TGTGCCAGCAAGGGGGTCGACAACGTCCTGACTTTC
TRBJ1-1 | TRBD1 | TRBV5-6 | NA | CASSLGDRGFVAFF | TGTGCCAGCAGCTTGGGGGACAGGGGTTTTGTAGCTTTCTTT
TRBJ1-2 | TRBD1 | TRBV19 | few | CASSRTGPPRVDGYTF | TGTGCCAGTAGTCGGACAGGGCCTCCCCGTGTCGATGGCTACACCTTC
TRBJ2-7 | NA | TRBV25-1 | NA | CASRGGTYEQYF | TGTGCCAGCAGAGGGGGAACCTACGAGCAGTACTTC
TRBJ1-2 | NA | TRBV6-5 | NA | CASSPRWGGNYGYTF | TGTGCCAGCAGTCCCCGGTGGGGAGGTAACTATGGCTACACCTTC
TRBJ2-3 | NA | TRBV19 | NA | CASSALAPDTQYF | TGTGCCAGTAGTGCTCTAGCCCCCGATACGCAGTATTTT
TRBJ2-6 | TRBD1 | TRBV2 | NA | CASSPDRAGANVLTF | TGTGCCAGCAGTCCCGACAGGGCTGGGGCCAACGTCCTGACTTTC
TRBJ1-2 | NA | TRBV15 | NA | CATSRAGSLNPGGYTF | TGTGCCACCAGCAGAGCGGGAAGCTTAAACCCAGGAGGCTACACCTTC
TRBJ1-2 | TRBD1 | TRBV6-5 | NA | CASSRTGSGGYTF | TGTGCCAGCAGTCGGACAGGGTCCGGTGGCTACACCTTC
TRBJ1-5 | NA | TRBV4-3 | few | CASSQDAGVGQPQHF | TGCGCCAGCAGCCAAGATGCAGGGGTAGGCCAGCCCCAGCATTTT
TRBJ2-7 | NA | TRBV11-2 | NA | CASSLDLEAYEQYF | TGTGCCAGCAGCTTAGATCTGGAGGCCTACGAGCAGTACTTC
TRBJ1-6 | TRBD1 | TRBV4-3 | NA | CASSQGTGVNSPLHF | TGCGCCAGCAGCCAAGGGACAGGGGTAAATTCACCCCTCCACTTT
TRBJ2-7 | NA | TRBV7-9 | NA | CASSRQGITYEQYF | TGTGCCAGCAGCCGTCAGGGTATCACCTACGAGCAGTACTTC
TRBJ1-5 | TRBD1 | TRBV7-2 | NA | CASSRYRGGNQPQHF | TGTGCCAGCAGCCGGTACAGGGGAGGCAATCAGCCCCAGCATTTT
TRBJ1-2 | TRBD1 | TRBV7-2 | few | CASSLAGTGAYGYTF | TGTGCCAGCAGCTTAGCAGGGACAGGCGCCTATGGCTACACCTTC
TRBJ2-7 | NA | TRBV10-3 | NA | CAISEALEPYEQYF | TGTGCCATCAGTGAGGCTTTAGAGCCCTACGAGCAGTACTTC
TRBJ2-3 | NA | TRBV30 | NA | CAWRSKGVNTQYF | TGTGCCTGGAGGAGTAAAGGGGTGAATACGCAGTATTTT
TRBJ2-5 | TRBD2 | TRBV6-1 | few | CASSPMGSGAGTQYF | TGTGCCAGCAGCCCGATGGGGAGCGGGGCGGGGACCCAGTACTTC
TRBJ2-3 | TRBD2 | TRBV12-5 | few | CASGLGLAGNTDTQYF | TGTGCTAGTGGTTTGGGACTAGCGGGAAACACAGATACGCAGTATTTT
TRBJ1-2 | NA | TRBV29-1 | NA | CSVGTREEGYGYTF | TGCAGCGTTGGGACCAGGGAGGAGGGCTATGGCTACACCTTC
TRBJ2-7 | NA | TRBV4-1 | NA | CASSHPGGESYEQYF | TGCGCCAGCAGCCACCCTGGAGGGGAATCCTACGAGCAGTACTTC
TRBJ1-4 | NA | TRBV7-8 | NA | CASSLATTNEKLFF | TGTGCCAGCAGCTTAGCCACAACTAATGAAAAACTGTTTTTT
TRBJ1-2 | NA | TRBV6-5 | NA | CASSFRAANYGYTF | TGTGCCAGCAGTTTCAGGGCCGCGAACTATGGCTACACCTTC
TRBJ2-1 | TRBD1 | TRBV7-7 | NA | CASSPDRVNEQFF | TGTGCCAGCAGCCCGGACAGGGTCAATGAGCAGTTCTTC
TRBJ2-7 | TRBD1 | TRBV27 | NA | CASSSLDRAYEQYF | TGTGCCAGCAGTTCTCTCGACAGGGCCTACGAGCAGTACTTC
TRBJ2-1 | TRBD2 | TRBV7-2 | NA | CASSLGWTSPYEQFF | TGTGCCAGCAGCTTAGGGTGGACTAGCCCCTATGAGCAGTTCTTC
TRBJ1-3 | NA | TRBV4-3 | NA | CASSQDRGLSGNTIYF | TGCGCCAGCAGCCAAGATCGGGGGTTGTCTGGAAACACCATATATTTT
TRBJ2-1 | NA | TRBV6-4 | NA | CASSSFFRTEQFF | TGTGCCAGCAGTTCCTTCTTCAGGACAGAGCAGTTCTTC
TRBJ2-2 | TRBD1 | TRBV10-3 | few | CAIRGTGNTGELFF | TGTGCCATCAGGGGGACAGGGAACACCGGGGAGCTGTTTTTT
TRBJ2-1 | TRBD1 | TRBV11-2 | few | CASSLEGRGLYNEQFF | TGTGCCAGCAGCTTAGAGGGCAGGGGGCTTTACAATGAGCAGTTCTTC
TRBJ2-7 | TRBD1 | TRBV9 | NA | CVSSAGTVAYEQYF | TGTGTCAGCAGCGCCGGGACAGTAGCCTACGAGCAGTACTTC
TRBJ2-4 | NA | TRBV5-6 | few | CASSPGQTKNIQYF | TGTGCCAGCAGCCCTGGACAGACCAAAAACATTCAGTACTTC
TRBJ1-4 | NA | TRBV19 | few | CASSQTGTLNEKLFF | TGTGCCAGTAGTCAGACCGGGACACTTAATGAAAAACTGTTTTTT
TRBJ1-3 | NA | TRBV2 | medium-sized | CASSPGQSSGNTIYF | TGTGCCAGCAGTCCAGGACAGAGCTCTGGAAACACCATATATTTT
TRBJ2-7 | NA | TRBV7-6 | few | CASSPQALLTGGYEQYF | TGTGCCAGCAGCCCACAAGCCCTTTTGACAGGCGGCTACGAGCAGTACTTC
TRBJ2-5 | NA | TRBV4-1 | NA | CASSQGLGQPLETQYF | TGCGCCAGCAGCCAAGGTCTCGGACAGCCACTAGAGACCCAGTACTTC
TRBJ2-7 | NA | TRBV7-2 | NA | CASSFGNSYEQYF | TGTGCCAGCAGCTTTGGTAACAGCTACGAGCAGTACTTC
TRBJ2-7 | NA | TRBV10-3 | NA | CAISEWASSDEQYF | TGTGCCATCAGTGAATGGGCTAGCTCTGACGAGCAGTACTTC
TRBJ2-1 | NA | TRBV6-5 | NA | CASSETHNEQFF | TGTGCCAGCAGCGAAACTCACAATGAGCAGTTCTTC
TRBJ2-7 | TRBD2 | TRBV5-4 | few | CASSLAAGGSYEQYF | TGTGCCAGCAGCTTGGCGGCGGGGGGATCCTACGAGCAGTACTTC
TRBJ1-5 | NA | TRBV7-9 | few | CASSLAGGVLGHQPQHF | TGTGCCAGCAGCTTAGCGGGGGGAGTCTTGGGCCATCAGCCCCAGCATTTT
TRBJ1-2 | NA | TRBV9 | NA | CASSVAGTGDYGYTF | TGTGCCAGCAGCGTAGCGGGTACGGGTGACTATGGCTACACCTTC
TRBJ1-5 | TRBD1 | TRBV10-3 | few | CAISDFGQGDQPQHF | TGTGCCATCAGTGACTTTGGACAGGGAGATCAGCCCCAGCATTTT
TRBJ1-2 | TRBD1 | TRBV27 | few | CASSLSQGAGYGYTF | TGTGCCAGCAGTTTATCGCAGGGGGCAGGCTATGGCTACACCTTC
TRBJ2-2 | NA | TRBV27 | once | CASSLLGHTGELFF | TGTGCCAGCAGTTTGCTAGGTCACACCGGGGAGCTGTTTTTT
TRBJ2-5 | TRBD1 | TRBV6-5 | few | CASSYYRGMRETQYF | TGTGCCAGCAGTTACTACAGGGGTATGAGAGAGACCCAGTACTTC